The rows below give T cell receptor beta chains drawn from one sample of a study of blood T cells in healthy people across ages. TCRdb ran MiXCR on the 5' RACE reads and lists one entry per CDR3 protein. This table has hundreds of thousands of distinct CDR3 sequences, around half appearing once. The sequenced material came from blood. Receptors originate from a man at least 80 years old in good health. The CDR3 runs from the conserved cysteine through the conserved F or W. Fields, in order: V gene, D gene, J gene, clone size, CDR3 DNA, CDR3 protein. D genes are given only for firm matches. Clone size appears in some rows only: once, few, many, or a class for an expanded clone.

>TRBV4-2|NA|TRBJ2-7|NA
TGTGCCAGCAGCCAAGGCGACTTGGGCTACGAGCAGTACTTC
CASSQGDLGYEQYF
>TRBV21-1|NA|TRBJ2-3|many
TGTGCCAGCAGCAAAGTGGGACTCAGCACAGATACGCAGTATTTT
CASSKVGLSTDTQYF
>TRBV5-5|TRBD2|TRBJ2-1|NA
TGTGCCAGCAGCTTGGGGCTAGCGGGAGAGTTCTTC
CASSLGLAGEFF
>TRBV20-1|TRBD1|TRBJ2-7|NA
TGCAGTGCTGAACCGGGACAGGGGGATAGCGAGCAGTACTTC
CSAEPGQGDSEQYF
>TRBV24-1|NA|TRBJ2-5|NA
TGTGCCACCAGTGTCCAGGGAGGGGGAGAGACCCAGTACTTC
CATSVQGGGETQYF
>TRBV18|TRBD2|TRBJ2-7|few
TGTGCCAGCTCACCTGAGACTAGCGGGAGGAACGAGCAGTACTTC
CASSPETSGRNEQYF
>TRBV7-9|NA|TRBJ2-5|NA
TGTGCCAGCATCGCAAATATGGGTGATGAGCAGTACTTC
CASIANMGDEQYF
>TRBV20-1|NA|TRBJ2-1|few
TGCAGTGCTAAACCGGACTACTACAATGAGCAGTTCTTC
CSAKPDYYNEQFF
>TRBV5-6|NA|TRBJ1-4|NA
TGTGCCAGCAGCTGGGGCCCCATGCAGACAACTAATGAAAAACTGTTTTTT
CASSWGPMQTTNEKLFF
>TRBV20-1|NA|TRBJ1-2|NA
TGCAGTGCCCCACTCCCGGGGACAAACTATGGCTACACCTTC
CSAPLPGTNYGYTF
>TRBV20-1|TRBD1|TRBJ2-3|NA
TGCAGTGCTCCAGGGACAGGGGCCTTCGGTACGCAGTATTTT
CSAPGTGAFGTQYF
>TRBV29-1|NA|TRBJ2-3|few
TGCAGCGTTGGGGTGGTAGGAGTGGATACGCAGTATTTT
CSVGVVGVDTQYF
>TRBV24-1|NA|TRBJ2-5|once
TGTGCCACCAGTGATTTTCCCGGGGAGACCCAGTACTTC
CATSDFPGETQYF
>TRBV2|NA|TRBJ2-2|NA
TGTGCCAGCGGGTGGAGCATATTTAGACAGAACACCGGGGAGCTGTTTTTT
CASGWSIFRQNTGELFF
>TRBV6-6|TRBD1|TRBJ1-2|NA
TGTGCCAGCACAGGGGGCGGGCCTAGCTACACCTTC
CASTGGGPSYTF
>TRBV7-2|NA|TRBJ2-5|once
TGTGCCAGCAGCTTAGTGAACAGTATCGGGTACTTC
CASSLVNSIGYF
>TRBV6-1|NA|TRBJ2-3|NA
TGTGCCAGCACCGGGGGGGACAGGCAGGGTACGCAGTATTTT
CASTGGDRQGTQYF
>TRBV10-3|TRBD1|TRBJ1-1|NA
TGTGCCATCAACCCGGGACAGGTTAACACTGAAGCTTTCTTT
CAINPGQVNTEAFF
>TRBV5-1|NA|TRBJ2-2|once
TGCGCCAGCTTTCCTAGCGCGAACACCGGGGAGCTGTTTTTT
CASFPSANTGELFF
>TRBV12-3/TRBV12-4|TRBD2|TRBJ2-5|many
TGTGCCAGCAGTTTGGGTCTAGCGGGAGGGCCGGTAGAGACCCAGTACTTC
CASSLGLAGGPVETQYF
>TRBV20-1|TRBD1|TRBJ2-1|NA
TGCAGTGCTTGGCAGGGGGCCGCGATGGATAAGCAGTTCTTC
CSAWQGAAMDKQFF
>TRBV29-1|NA|TRBJ1-2|NA
TGCAGCGTTGAGGAGAATGGCTACACCTTC
CSVEENGYTF
>TRBV7-9|NA|TRBJ2-1|NA
TGTGCCAGCAGCTTAATAGGCCAGTCGTTGAGGAATGAGCAGTTCTTC
CASSLIGQSLRNEQFF
>TRBV6-5|NA|TRBJ2-3|few
TGTGCCAGCAGTTACTCCACAGCGGATAGCACAGATACGCAGTATTTT
CASSYSTADSTDTQYF
>TRBV24-1|TRBD2|TRBJ2-1|NA
TGTGCCACCAGTGATCGGGGTAGCGGGAGTGGGTGGGGCAATGAGCAGTTCTTC
CATSDRGSGSGWGNEQFF
>TRBV28|TRBD1|TRBJ1-2|once
TGTGCCAGCAGTTCGCGACAGGGGACTATCGGCTATGGCTACACCTTC
CASSSRQGTIGYGYTF
>TRBV7-6|TRBD2|TRBJ2-3|NA
TGTGCCAGCAGCCCCTCGGTAGCGGGGGCGGATACGCAGTATTTT
CASSPSVAGADTQYF
>TRBV6-5|NA|TRBJ2-2|NA
TGTGCCAGCAGTTACTCTACCCTCAGGCCCGGGGAGCTGTTTTTT
CASSYSTLRPGELFF
>TRBV7-9|TRBD2|TRBJ2-5|NA
TGTGCCAGCAGTCCCCCGGGACTAGCGGAAGAGACCCAGTACTTC
CASSPPGLAEETQYF
>TRBV14|NA|TRBJ1-4|NA
TGTGCCAGCAGCCAGGGGCCCGGGCAGGAACTGTTTTTT
CASSQGPGQELFF
>TRBV2|NA|TRBJ2-2|NA
TGTGCCAGCAGTCTCCCTTACACCGGGGAGCTGTTTTTT
CASSLPYTGELFF
>TRBV12-3/TRBV12-4|TRBD1|TRBJ1-5|once
TGTGCCAGCAGTTACTCCGGGACAGGTTTTCACCAGCCCCAGCATTTT
CASSYSGTGFHQPQHF
>TRBV6-1|TRBD1|TRBJ1-3|NA
TGTGCCAGCAGACAAACTTCGACAGGGGTGAGCTCTGGAAACACCATATATTTT
CASRQTSTGVSSGNTIYF
>TRBV20-1|NA|TRBJ2-5|NA
TGCAGTGCTAGAGATCATGGTGGCGGAACCGACAGCTGCGAGCGGTACTTC
CSARDHGGGTDSCERYF
>TRBV5-1|TRBD1|TRBJ2-7|NA
TGCGCCAGCAGCGTGACAGGGGAAAACTACGAGCAGTACTTC
CASSVTGENYEQYF
>TRBV5-5|TRBD1|TRBJ2-7|NA
TGTGCCAGCAGCCGAGGACAGGTCCGCTCCTACGAGCAGTACTTC
CASSRGQVRSYEQYF
>TRBV5-5|NA|TRBJ1-4|NA
TGTGCCAGCATTGCGACCGGGACAGAAAAACTGTTTTTT
CASIATGTEKLFF
>TRBV5-1|TRBD1|TRBJ2-7|NA
TGCGCCAGCAGCTTGCAACAGGGGCAGGGAGAGCAGTACTTC
CASSLQQGQGEQYF
>TRBV10-3|TRBD2|TRBJ2-1|NA
TGTGCCATCAGTGGACCTGGACTAGCGGGGAGTGAGCAGTTCTTC
CAISGPGLAGSEQFF
>TRBV19|NA|TRBJ2-4|NA
TGTGCCAGTAGCCCTATTCCCGCAATACCGAAAAACATTCAGTACTTC
CASSPIPAIPKNIQYF
>TRBV3-1|TRBD2|TRBJ2-3|NA
TGTGCCAGCAGCCAATCCTTATCGGCGCGGGGGACAGATACGCAGTATTTT
CASSQSLSARGTDTQYF
>TRBV11-1|NA|TRBJ2-3|NA
TGTGCCAGCAGCTTCTTCGGGACAACGAGCACAGATACGCAGTATTTT
CASSFFGTTSTDTQYF